The rows below give T cell receptor beta chains drawn from one sample of a study of blood T cell repertoires in COVID-19. Using immunoSEQ multiplex PCR, the repertoire was profiled, and TCRdb retains in-frame clones only, with some absent. The sample records under 55,000 clones, approximately 80% being singletons. Sequences were obtained from peripheral blood. The receptor set was obtained from a man between 65 and 85 years old with acute or convalescent COVID-19. The CDR3 runs from the conserved cysteine through the conserved F or W. A D gene is named only where the DNA matches it firmly. Size tells how often a clone was seen (once, few, many) or the class of an expanded clone, and some rows leave it out.

TRBV2	.	TRBD1	TRBJ2-1	CASTGRGLAYNEQFF	TGTGCCAGCACCGGTAGGGGGCTAGCCTACAATGAGCAGTTCTTC
TRBV19	.	.	TRBJ2-7	CASSIDWRRLPYEQYF	TGTGCCAGTAGTATAGATTGGCGGCGGCTCCCCTACGAGCAGTACTTC
TRBV6-5	.	.	TRBJ1-4	CASTSISSLEELFF	TGTGCCAGCACATCCATTTCCTCCCTCGAGGAACTGTTTTTT
TRBV28	.	.	TRBJ1-2	CASNSGANYGYTF	TGTGCCAGCAATTCAGGGGCTAACTATGGCTACACCTTC
TRBV7-3	.	.	TRBJ1-1	CASSAQGANTEAFF	TGTGCCAGCAGCGCTCAAGGAGCGAACACTGAAGCTTTCTTT
TRBV5-1	few	TRBD2	TRBJ2-7	CASSSQTSAGAREQYF	TGCGCCAGCAGCTCTCAGACTAGCGCAGGAGCGCGGGAGCAGTACTTC
TRBV30	.	.	TRBJ2-3	CAWRRKMVTDTQYF	TGTGCCTGGAGGAGAAAAATGGTCACAGATACGCAGTATTTT
TRBV2	.	.	TRBJ1-6	CASSANNSPLHF	TGTGCCAGCAGCGCGAACAATTCACCCCTCCACTTT
TRBV5-1	.	.	TRBJ2-2	CASSLGNTGELFF	TGCGCCAGCAGCCTAGGGAACACCGGGGAGCTGTTTTTT
TRBV7-2	.	.	TRBJ1-2	CASTSRRASSSGYTF	TGTGCCAGCACCTCAAGGAGGGCCAGTAGCTCGGGCTACACCTTC
TRBV4-3	few	.	TRBJ2-5	CASSQDRPGTQYF	TGCGCCAGCAGCCAAGACCGGCCGGGGACCCAGTACTTC
TRBV5-6	.	.	TRBJ2-1	CASSLDYYNEQFF	TGTGCCAGCAGCTTGGACTACTACAATGAGCAGTTCTTC
TRBV20-1	few	.	TRBJ2-4	CSGSSINIQYF	TGCAGTGGTAGTAGCATAAACATTCAGTACTTC
TRBV7-2	few	TRBD1	TRBJ1-1	CASSPGQGRAEAFF	TGTGCCAGCAGCCCCGGACAGGGCCGCGCTGAAGCTTTCTTT
TRBV9	.	TRBD1	TRBJ1-5	CASSANQGAGQPQHF	TGTGCCAGCAGCGCGAATCAGGGGGCTGGGCAGCCCCAGCATTTT
TRBV27	.	.	TRBJ2-5	CAIGTGQETQYF	TGTGCGATAGGTACAGGGCAAGAGACCCAGTACTTC
TRBV12-3/TRBV12-4	.	.	TRBJ1-2	CASSFSGWDGYTF	TGTGCCAGCAGTTTCTCAGGGTGGGATGGCTACACCTTC
TRBV9	.	.	TRBJ2-1	CASSVALGVSSYNEQFF	TGTGCCAGCAGCGTAGCATTGGGCGTCAGCTCCTACAATGAGCAGTTCTTC
TRBV2	.	.	TRBJ2-2	CASSLQDPNTGELFF	TGTGCCAGCAGTCTACAGGACCCGAACACCGGGGAGCTGTTTTTT
TRBV9	.	TRBD2	TRBJ2-4	CASSARGLAGAQYF	TGTGCCAGCAGCGCTAGGGGACTAGCGGGGGCCCAGTACTTC
TRBV27	few	.	TRBJ1-4	CASSRGSGPGEKLFF	TGTGCCAGCAGCCGGGGGAGTGGGCCAGGGGAAAAACTGTTTTTT
TRBV4-1	.	.	TRBJ1-6	CASSLQEIYNSPLHF	TGCGCCAGCAGCCTCCAGGAAATCTATAATTCACCCCTCCACTTT
TRBV27	.	.	TRBJ1-6	CASSFRAGANSPLHF	TGTGCCAGCAGTTTCCGTGCAGGCGCAAATTCACCCCTCCACTTT
TRBV3-1/TRBV3-2	.	TRBD1	TRBJ2-7	CASSRTGQGGYEQYF	TGTGCCAGCAGCCGCACGGGACAGGGGGGATACGAGCAGTACTTC
TRBV18	.	TRBD1	TRBJ2-7	CASSRQGGGSKGEQYF	TGTGCCAGCTCACGACAGGGGGGTGGAAGTAAGGGCGAGCAGTACTTC
TRBV5-1	.	.	TRBJ1-1	CASSPREGRNTEAFF	TGCGCCAGCAGCCCCCGGGAGGGGCGGAACACTGAAGCTTTCTTT
TRBV19	.	.	TRBJ1-3	CASSIGGSSSGNTIYF	TGTGCCAGTAGTATAGGTGGGAGTTCCTCTGGAAACACCATATATTTT
TRBV5-5	.	.	TRBJ2-7	CASSLVQGYEQYF	TGTGCCAGCAGCTTGGTACAGGGCTACGAGCAGTACTTC
TRBV7-8	.	.	TRBJ1-2	CASSFSVNYGYTF	TGTGCCAGCAGCTTCTCGGTGAACTATGGCTACACCTTC
TRBV4-1	.	TRBD1	TRBJ2-1	CASSKGGNSYNEQFF	TGCGCCAGCAGCAAAGGGGGCAACTCCTACAATGAGCAGTTCTTC
TRBV3-1/TRBV3-2	.	.	TRBJ1-2	CASSQYRTTNYGYTF	TGTGCCAGCAGCCAATATCGGACAACAAACTATGGCTACACCTTC
TRBV6-6	.	.	TRBJ1-1	CASSYSTGEAFF	TGTGCCAGCAGTTACTCTACAGGGGAAGCTTTCTTT
TRBV5-5	.	.	TRBJ1-2	CASSLNRAYGYTF	TGTGCCAGCAGCTTGAACAGGGCTTATGGCTACACCTTC
TRBV11-2	few	TRBD2	TRBJ2-7	CASSLGAGTSYEQYF	TGTGCCAGCAGCTTAGGCGCCGGGACTAGCTACGAGCAGTACTTC
TRBV7-9	.	.	TRBJ1-1	CASSLDGGGVNTEAFF	TGTGCCAGCAGCTTAGATGGAGGGGGGGTGAACACTGAAGCTTTCTTT
TRBV28	.	.	TRBJ2-7	CASSPRRVDYEQYF	TGTGCCAGCAGCCCCCGGAGGGTGGACTACGAGCAGTACTTC
TRBV29-1	few	TRBD2	TRBJ2-1	CSVGGTSEGGEQFF	TGCAGCGTTGGAGGGACTAGTGAAGGGGGTGAGCAGTTCTTC
TRBV7-7	.	TRBD1	TRBJ2-7	CASSYGQGSSYEQYF	TGTGCTAGCAGCTATGGACAGGGGAGCTCCTACGAGCAGTACTTC
TRBV5-1	.	TRBD1	TRBJ2-5	CASSYRTGYQETQYF	TGCGCCAGCAGCTATAGGACAGGGTATCAAGAGACCCAGTACTTC
TRBV6-6	.	TRBD1	TRBJ1-2	CASSSGQANYGYTF	TGTGCCAGCAGTTCCGGACAGGCTAACTATGGCTACACCTTC
TRBV14	.	TRBD1	TRBJ1-2	CASSRGPGQGFYGYTF	TGTGCCAGCAGCCGAGGGCCCGGACAGGGATTCTATGGCTACACCTTC
TRBV4-1	.	.	TRBJ1-2	CASSQEPTEANYGYTF	TGCGCCAGCAGCCAAGAGCCGACAGAAGCCAACTATGGCTACACCTTC
TRBV2	once	.	TRBJ1-6	CASSPDITTAYNSPLHF	TGTGCCAGCAGTCCCGATATTACGACAGCCTATAATTCACCCCTCCACTTT
TRBV3-1/TRBV3-2	.	.	TRBJ1-1	CASRGHQLNTEAFF	TGTGCCAGCAGGGGACACCAACTGAACACTGAAGCTTTCTTT
TRBV29-1	few	.	TRBJ2-5	CSGTGWETQYF	TGCAGCGGAACAGGATGGGAGACCCAGTACTTC
TRBV28	.	TRBD1	TRBJ1-2	CASSTTGTANYGYTF	TGTGCCAGCAGTACCACCGGGACAGCTAACTATGGCTACACCTTC
TRBV11-2	.	.	TRBJ1-4	CASSPRRATNEKLFF	TGTGCCAGCAGCCCCCGGAGGGCAACTAATGAAAAACTGTTTTTT
TRBV28	.	.	TRBJ2-7	CASSGEGTIYYEQYF	TGTGCCAGCAGTGGCGAAGGGACAATATACTACGAGCAGTACTTC
TRBV12-3/TRBV12-4	.	.	TRBJ2-7	CASSPYTEQYF	TGTGCCAGCAGTCCCTATACCGAGCAGTACTTC
TRBV7-2	.	TRBD2	TRBJ2-2	CASTRGRAGELFF	TGTGCCAGCACCCGAGGGAGGGCCGGGGAGCTGTTTTTT
TRBV15	.	TRBD1	TRBJ1-2	CATSNGQGVNYGYTF	TGTGCCACCAGCAACGGGCAGGGGGTTAACTATGGCTACACCTTC
TRBV7-8	.	TRBD2	TRBJ2-5	CASSLFLRGDKETQYF	TGTGCCAGCAGCTTATTTTTGCGGGGGGATAAAGAGACCCAGTACTTC